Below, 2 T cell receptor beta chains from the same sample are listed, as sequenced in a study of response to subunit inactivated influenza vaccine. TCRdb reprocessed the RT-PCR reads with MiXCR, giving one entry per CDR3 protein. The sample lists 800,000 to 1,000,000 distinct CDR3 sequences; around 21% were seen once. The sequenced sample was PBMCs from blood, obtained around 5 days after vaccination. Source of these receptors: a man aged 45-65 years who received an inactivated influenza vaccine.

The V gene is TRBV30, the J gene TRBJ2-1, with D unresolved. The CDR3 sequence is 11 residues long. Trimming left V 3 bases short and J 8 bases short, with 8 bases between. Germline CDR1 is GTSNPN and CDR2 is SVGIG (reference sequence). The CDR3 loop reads CAWSLGHEQFF. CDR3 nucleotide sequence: TGTGCCTGGAGCCTCGGCCATGAGCAGTTCTTC.

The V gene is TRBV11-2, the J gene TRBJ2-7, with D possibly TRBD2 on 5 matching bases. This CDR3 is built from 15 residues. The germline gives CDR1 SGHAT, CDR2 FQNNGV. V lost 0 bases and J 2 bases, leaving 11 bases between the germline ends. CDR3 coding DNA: TGTGCCAGCAGCTTAGACGAGGGTAACCCCTACGAGCAGTACTTC. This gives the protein CASSLDEGNPYEQYF.